What follows are 28 T cell receptor beta chains derived from one specimen sequenced in a study of patients and donors after allogeneic stem cell transplantation. Via MiXCR, TCRdb re-called the RT-PCR reads, giving one row per CDR3 protein. This table holds hundreds of thousands of distinct CDR3 sequences, roughly 13% found once. The specimen sequenced was blood, either unsorted or a sorted T cell fraction (not recorded which). These TCRs come from a human donor who was either an allogeneic HSCT recipient or a stem cell or donor lymphocyte infusion donor (not recorded which). It is not recorded whose cells these are; they may come from a transplant donor.

The rearrangement uses TRBV27 and TRBJ1-4, with a possible D match to TRBD1 (5 bases). The ends were cut back, 10 bases at V and 0 bases at J, with 15 bases in the middle. The germline CDR1 and CDR2 sequences are MNHEY and SMNVEV (reference sequence). The CDR3 is made up of 15 amino acids. This chain's CDR3 is CAIWEGTATNEKLFF. The CDR3 nucleotides are TGTGCCATCTGGGAGGGGACTGCAACTAATGAAAAACTGTTTTTT.

V gene TRBV7-6 combines with J gene TRBJ1-3; tentative D call: TRBD1 (5 bases). The length of the CDR3 is 14 residues. The V and J ends lost 6 bases and 4 bases respectively, with 13 bases between them. From germline, CDR1 is SGHVS and CDR2 FNYEAQ. The CDR3, as DNA: TGTGCCAGCAGTCGGGCCAGGGTGGGAAACACCATATATTTT. Its translation is CASSRARVGNTIYF.

The rearrangement joins TRBV5-6 to TRBJ2-7; D possibly corresponds to TRBD1 (6 bases). Germline-derived CDR1 and CDR2 are SGHDT and YYEEEE. CDR3 length: 15 amino acids. V lost 4 bases and J lost 5, with 19 bases in between. The CDR3 loop reads CASSLLGQGKNEQYF. The CDR3 DNA is TGTGCCAGCAGCCTGTTGGGTCAGGGGAAAAACGAGCAGTACTTC.

Ten or more counts support this clonotype. The gene calls are TRBV7-3 and TRBJ2-3; the match to TRBD2 covers 8 bases. V dropped 5 bases and J dropped 5; count of bases not matched to a gene: 6. CDR1 is SGHTA and CDR2 is FQGTGA in the germline V gene. The CDR3 consists of 14 residues. CDR3 DNA sequence: TGTGCCAGCAGCCCCTCCGGGAGGGGAGATACGCAGTATTTT. Translated: CASSPSGRGDTQYF.

This clonotype showed up many times. The chain joins TRBV27 to TRBJ2-5; 11 nucleotides agree with TRBD2. Germline CDR1 MNHEY, CDR2 SMNVEV (reference sequence). The trim removed 4 bases at V and 4 bases at J, leaving 11 bases unmatched. CDR3 length: 17 residues. This CDR3 is CASSSLLLAGVGETQYF. The CDR3 region has the DNA TGTGCCAGCAGTTCCCTTTTACTAGCGGGGGTGGGAGAGACCCAGTACTTC.

This clonotype was recorded at least ten times. CDR3: CASSIQTGGNYGYTF. CDR3 DNA sequence: TGTGCCAGCAGCATACAGACAGGGGGGAACTATGGCTACACCTTC. The V gene is TRBV7-2, the J gene TRBJ1-2, with 9 bases aligning to TRBD1. The CDR3 covers 15 residues. Losses at the gene ends were 5 bases for V and 2 bases for J; bases not matched to a gene: 6. Germline values: CDR1 SGHTA, CDR2 FQGNSA.

This clonotype was counted ten times or more. The chain links TRBV5-6 to TRBJ2-3; 10 nucleotides match TRBD2. In germline, CDR1 is SGHDT, CDR2 YYEEEE. V was clipped by 3 bases and J by 1 base; unmatched bases: 5. The CDR3 covers 16 residues. The CDR3 bases are TGTGCCAGCAGCTCATTAGCGGGGGGACGCACAGATACGCAGTATTTT. It encodes CASSSLAGGRTDTQYF.

The V gene is TRBV7-2, the J gene TRBJ2-1, with D possibly being TRBD2 (6 bases). Germline V gene sequence: CDR1 SGHTA, CDR2 FQGNSA. The CDR3 consists of 16 residues. V dropped 8 bases and J dropped 0 bases, with 17 bases sitting between them. CDR3 nucleotide sequence: TGTGCCAGCCGATCCCGGAGGGGTAGCTCCTACAATGAGCAGTTCTTC. Amino acid sequence: CASRSRRGSSYNEQFF.

This clonotype was found many times. The chain employs TRBV6-1 and TRBJ1-1, with 9 bases that match TRBD1. The CDR3 runs to 15 residues. Germline V gene data show CDR1 as MNHNS and CDR2 as SASEGT. The V segment lost 6 bases and the J segment 1 base; nucleotides outside the gene matches: 6. The CDR3 sequence is CASRQKDRGNTEAFF. CDR3 nucleotides: TGTGCCAGCAGACAGAAGGACAGGGGGAACACTGAAGCTTTCTTT.

The sample holds many counts of this clonotype. The rearrangement uses TRBV15 and TRBJ1-2; 9 bases fit TRBD1. The V gene's germline CDR1 is LNHNV and CDR2 YYDKDF (reference sequence). CDR3 length: 14 residues. The trim removed 3 bases at V and 7 bases at J, leaving 6 bases unmatched. This chain's CDR3 is CATSSGQGLRGYTF. CDR3 nucleotide sequence: TGTGCCACCAGCAGCGGACAGGGGCTTCGTGGCTACACCTTC.

The gene calls are TRBV6-1 and TRBJ1-4; possible D gene TRBD1, 5 bases. Trimming removed 6 bases at V and 0 bases at J, with 11 bases between. The CDR3 covers 15 residues. Germline V gene data show CDR1 as MNHNS and CDR2 as SASEGT. CDR3 residues: CASRDDSATNEKLFF. DNA of the CDR3: TGTGCCAGCAGAGACGACAGCGCAACTAATGAAAAACTGTTTTTT.

V is TRBV5-1 and J is TRBJ1-5, with a weak D call TRBD1 (6 bases). V lost 4 bases, J lost 4 bases, and 12 bases lay in between. Germline CDR1 is SGHRS and CDR2 is YFSETQ. This CDR3 is built from 14 residues. The CDR3 sequence is CASSQGQPNQPQHF. The CDR3 nucleotides read TGCGCCAGCAGCCAAGGACAGCCTAATCAGCCCCAGCATTTT.

The chain combines TRBV6-2 or TRBV6-3 with TRBJ1-1; D uncertain. The CDR3 consists of 12 residues. The germline gives CDR1 MNHEY, CDR2 SVGEGT. Trimming stripped 4 bases from V and 11 bases from J, with 14 bases between. CDR3 loop: CASSLGPGRAFF. The CDR3 nucleotides are TGTGCCAGCAGTTTGGGCCCCGGGAGGGCTTTCTTT.

This chain connects TRBV9 to TRBJ2-7; D gene uncertain. This CDR3 comprises 14 residues. Trimming removed 4 bases at V and 4 bases at J, with 15 bases between. Germline CDR1 and CDR2: SGDLS and YYNGEE. The CDR3 protein is CASSRWSDGYEQYF. The DNA of the CDR3 is TGTGCCAGCAGCCGTTGGTCGGACGGATACGAGCAGTACTTC.

The gene calls are TRBV10-3 and TRBJ1-2; D gene uncertain. CDR3 length: 12 amino acids. V was pared by 6 bases and J by 8 bases, with 13 bases between. Germline loops: CDR1 ENHRY, CDR2 SYGVKD. The CDR3 coding sequence is TGTGCCATCAGCGGTGGACGAGGGGGCTACACCTTC. As protein: CAISGGRGGYTF.

The sample holds many counts of this clonotype. The rearrangement joins TRBV4-3 to TRBJ2-3; 12 positions agree with TRBD2. The CDR3 is 18 amino acids. V was pared by 0 bases and J by 3 bases, with 7 bases of the junction left unmatched. Germline loops: CDR1 LGHNA, CDR2 YSLEER. The CDR3 nucleotides are TGCGCCAGCAGCCAAGATTGGACGACTAGCGGGGGAACAGATACGCAGTATTTT. This sequence encodes CASSQDWTTSGGTDTQYF.

This clonotype was seen more than once but under ten times. This chain uses TRBV15 with TRBJ1-4; possibly TRBD1 for D (5 bases). Deletions cut 1 base from V and 5 bases from J, with 14 bases between. The CDR3 length is 16 residues. In germline, CDR1 is LNHNV, CDR2 YYDKDF (reference sequence). The CDR3 loop is CATSRVMAGKNEKLFF. The DNA of the CDR3 is TGTGCCACCAGCAGAGTAATGGCAGGGAAAAATGAAAAACTGTTTTTT.

This clonotype was seen a few times. The rearrangement links TRBV7-9 to TRBJ2-3; D could derive from TRBD1 or TRBD2 (6 bases each). The germline gives CDR1 SEHNR, CDR2 FQNEAQ (reference sequence). The CDR3 runs 15 residues. The V gene lost 4 bases and the J gene lost 2 bases, with 13 bases spanning the gap. The CDR3 loop reads CASSWVRGLTDTQYF. The DNA of the CDR3 is TGTGCCAGCAGCTGGGTTCGGGGGCTCACAGATACGCAGTATTTT.

In its sample, this clonotype was seen a few times. The rearrangement uses TRBV5-1 and TRBJ2-3, with unresolved D. This CDR3 contains 14 residues. With 4 bases removed from V and 4 bases from J, the gap between germline ends came to 13 bases. Germline values: CDR1 SGHRS, CDR2 YFSETQ. The chain's CDR3 is CASSRSLGSDTQYF. In DNA, the CDR3 is TGCGCCAGCAGCAGGTCCCTGGGGTCAGATACGCAGTATTTT.

The rearrangement uses TRBV11-2 and TRBJ1-5, with 8 bases matching TRBD1. V was clipped by 5 bases and J by 4 bases; unmatched bases: 4. The germline V gene encodes CDR1 SGHAT and CDR2 FQNNGV. The CDR3 contains 14 residues. The CDR3 bases are TGTGCCAGCAGCGACGACAGGGGAAATCAGCCCCAGCATTTT. Amino acid sequence: CASSDDRGNQPQHF.

In this sample, this clonotype turned up many times. J is TRBJ2-7 and V is TRBV7-8, with TRBD2 matching over 9 bases. The CDR3 is made up of 15 amino acids. Germline V gene lookup returns CDR1 SGHVS and CDR2 FQNEAQ. With 1 base clipped from V and 4 bases from J, the junction kept 5 bases outside the gene matches. CDR3 amino acids: CASSLEPAGGYEQYF. The CDR3 bases are TGTGCCAGCAGCTTAGAGCCAGCGGGGGGTTACGAGCAGTACTTC.

The chain combines TRBV6-5 with TRBJ2-1; 9 nucleotides agree with TRBD2. Trimming cost V 4 bases and J 7 bases; bases outside gene matches: 11. The CDR3 is 16 residues long. Per the germline V gene, CDR1 is MNHEY and CDR2 is SVGAGI. This chain's CDR3 is CASSSPSGATANEQFF. The CDR3 DNA sequence: TGTGCCAGCAGTTCCCCTAGCGGGGCCACCGCAAATGAGCAGTTCTTC.

This clonotype has a handful of counts. This rearrangement joins TRBV19 to TRBJ1-4; TRBD1 is a possible D gene (6 bases). The germline V and J ends were trimmed by 6 bases and 3 bases, with 11 bases remaining between them. Germline V lookup: CDR1 LNHDA, CDR2 SQIVND (reference sequence). The CDR3 totals 14 residues. CDR3 in amino acids: CASRHGQSNEKLFF. The CDR3 DNA reads TGTGCCAGTAGGCACGGACAGTCTAATGAAAAACTGTTTTTT.

V gene TRBV7-8 combines with J gene TRBJ1-1; 7 bases are shared with TRBD1. Germline-derived CDR1 and CDR2 are SGHVS and FQNEAQ. The J segment lost 11 bases and the V segment lost 5 bases, leaving 5 bases of the junction unmatched. The CDR3 has 11 amino acids. In DNA form, the CDR3 reads TGTGCCAGCAGCCCGGGACAGATTGCTTTCTTT. Protein product: CASSPGQIAFF.

This clonotype was recorded at least ten times. The rearrangement joins TRBV29-1 to TRBJ1-6, with 8 bases identical to TRBD1. CDR3 length: 13 amino acids. J was trimmed by 10 bases and V by 0 bases; bases with no gene match: 2. Germline-derived CDR1 and CDR2 are SQVTM and ANQGSEA. CDR3 DNA: TGCAGCGTTGAAGAGGACAGGGACTCACCCCTCCACTTT. This sequence encodes CSVEEDRDSPLHF.

The chain links TRBV7-8 to TRBJ2-2, with no clear D. The CDR3 contains 13 residues. Trimming removed 2 bases from V and 4 bases from J, with 5 bases in between. Germline CDR1 reads SGHVS; CDR2 reads FQNEAQ. The CDR3 DNA is TGTGCCAGCAGCTTAACCGCCACCGGGGAGCTGTTTTTT. Amino acids: CASSLTATGELFF.

V is TRBV11-2 and J is TRBJ2-3, with D possibly TRBD2 on 6 matching bases. The CDR3 length is 14 residues. CDR1 is SGHAT, CDR2 FQNNGV, per germline. Trimming stripped 7 bases from V and 4 bases from J, with 15 bases between. Written as DNA, the CDR3 is TGTGCCAGCAACAGAGGACGGGGGTCAGATACGCAGTATTTT. It translates to CASNRGRGSDTQYF.

The CDR3 DNA reads TGTGCCAGCAGCTTAGAGTTGACTAGCGACACCGGGGAGCTGTTTTTT. Translation: CASSLELTSDTGELFF. This chain links TRBV11-3 with TRBJ2-2; 8 bases are a match to TRBD2. Germline loops: CDR1 SGHNT, CDR2 YENEEA. CDR3 length: 16 residues. V was clipped by 0 bases and J by 3 bases; unmatched bases: 3.